This record covers a single T cell receptor beta chain. Its target is not known. Both 60 Vbeta primers and 13 Jbeta primers went into the PCR. Clones were sequenced by immunoSEQ multiplex PCR, and TCRdb holds only the in-frame ones, with some missing. In the table there are tens of thousands of clones, around 79% of which are singletons. The sample belongs to a study of cytomegalovirus exposure and HLA in healthy donors. The wider study: About 80 million unique TCRs from HLA-typed donors were held in an early data release. General study results and limits: The authors later found most CMV-associated TCR beta chains appeared HLA-restricted. Later analysis placed DRB1 highest and HLA-C lowest in TCR association rates, which differed by HLA locus.

Sequencing used PBMCs. The receptor was isolated from a woman aged 25 to 45 in good health and CMV-seropositive.

This CDR3 is CASSGGLAGGTGELFF. The CDR3 nucleotides read TGTGCCAGCAGTGGCGGACTAGCGGGAGGCACCGGGGAGCTGTTTTTT. The chain is built from TRBV2 and TRBJ2-2; 14 nucleotides agree with TRBD2. Trimming took 4 bases from V and 4 from J; bases not matched to a gene: 2. Germline CDR1 is SNHLY and CDR2 is FYNNEI. This CDR3 contains 16 residues.